Below, 23 T cell receptor beta chains from the same sample are listed, as sequenced in a study of radiotherapy plus CTLA-4 blockade in lung cancer. The data were produced by immunoSEQ multiplex PCR, yet TCRdb's version contains in-frame clones alone and is incomplete. The table includes 85,000 to 120,000 clones, 85% to 90% detected once. Here the sequenced sample was peripheral blood, taken from a patient treated with radiotherapy plus ipilimumab. These receptors were collected from a human donor with non-small cell lung cancer that progressed on radiotherapy plus ipilimumab. Some clones in this sample may be carry-over from other donors' samples.

This chain uses TRBV6-5 with TRBJ1-4; no clear D. CDR1 is MNHEY, CDR2 SVGAGI, per germline. The CDR3 runs to 11 residues. Trimming removed 9 bases at V and 3 bases at J, with 5 bases between. CDR3 in DNA: TGTGCCAGTTCTTCTAATGAAAAACTGTTTTTT. It translates to CASSSNEKLFF.

V is TRBV6-5 and J is TRBJ1-2, with D possibly being TRBD1 (5 bases). Trimming shortened V by 6 bases and J by 2 bases, and 10 bases separated the two germline ends. This CDR3 is built from 13 residues. Germline V CDR1 and CDR2: MNHEY, SVGAGI. The CDR3 reads CASSKTENYGYTF. CDR3 nucleotides: TGTGCCAGCAGCAAGACAGAGAACTATGGCTACACCTTC.

This clone was counted a few times. The chain carries TRBV5-1 and TRBJ2-3; no definite D call. The CDR3 runs to 14 residues. The V gene's germline CDR1 is SGHRS and CDR2 YFSETQ. With 2 bases removed from V and 2 bases from J, the gap between germline ends came to 9 bases. CDR3 nucleotide sequence: TGCGCCAGCAGCTTTGGGCAGGACACAGATACGCAGTATTTT. It codes for CASSFGQDTDTQYF.

The genes are TRBV7-3 and TRBJ2-1; 13 bases match TRBD2. The CDR3 extends over 15 amino acids. Losses at the gene ends were 3 bases for V and 6 bases for J; bases not matched to a gene: 2. In germline, CDR1 is SGHTA, CDR2 FQGTGA. CDR3 in amino acids: CASSLGLAGPNEQFF. Here the CDR3 DNA reads TGTGCCAGCAGCTTGGGACTAGCGGGGCCCAATGAGCAGTTCTTC.

The CDR3 reads CASSLTSGAYTDTQYF. In DNA, the CDR3 is TGCGCCAGCAGCTTGACTAGCGGGGCTTATACAGATACGCAGTATTTT. This rearrangement joins TRBV5-1 to TRBJ2-3; TRBD2 agrees at 10 bases. Trimming removed 1 base from V and 3 bases from J; junction bases left unmatched: 5. Per germline, CDR1 SGHRS and CDR2 YFSETQ. The CDR3 has 16 amino acids.

To note about this clone: At the DNA level, this CDR3 is encoded by other sequences in the same sample as well. CDR3 residues: CASSLVPGGGEAFF. For the CDR3, the DNA is TGTGCCAGCAGCTTAGTCCCAGGGGGCGGTGAAGCTTTCTTT. V usage is TRBV7-2 and J usage is TRBJ1-1; TRBD1 matches at 8 bases. CDR1 is SGHTA and CDR2 is FQGNSA in the germline V gene. Unmatched junction bases numbered 5, after V lost 1 base and J lost 7 bases. The CDR3 totals 14 residues.

V and J are TRBV7-6 and TRBJ1-4, with D tentatively TRBD1 (5 bases). The germline gives CDR1 SGHVS, CDR2 FNYEAQ. V was pared by 0 bases and J by 0 bases, with 8 bases between. This CDR3 comprises 16 residues. CDR3 loop: CASSLAGGTTNEKLFF. The CDR3 DNA reads as TGTGCCAGCAGCTTAGCTGGGGGGACAACTAATGAAAAACTGTTTTTT.

The chain couples TRBV11-3 to TRBJ1-2; 11 bases are shared with TRBD1. Germline V gene lookup returns CDR1 SGHNT and CDR2 YENEEA. V gave up 1 base and J gave up 3 bases; unmatched junction bases: 10. The CDR3 runs to 18 residues. The CDR3 nucleotides are TGTGCCAGCAGCTTAGGTCCCGGACAGGGGGCGTTGGACTATGGCTACACCTTC. Protein product: CASSLGPGQGALDYGYTF.

J is TRBJ1-6 and V is TRBV11-2; tentative D call: TRBD1 (6 bases). The germline CDR1 and CDR2 sequences are SGHAT and FQNNGV. Trimming removed 6 bases from V and 0 bases from J, with 18 bases in between. The CDR3 has 18 residues. CDR3 nucleotide sequence: TGTGCCAGCAGTTCGGCCGGGACACCGAGCTCCTATAATTCACCCCTCCACTTT. Translating it yields CASSSAGTPSSYNSPLHF.

In DNA form, the CDR3 reads TGTGCCAGCAGCTCCACCGTGGGGAGTGAGCAGTTCTTC. As protein: CASSSTVGSEQFF. The chain couples TRBV7-2 to TRBJ2-1; D possibly corresponds to TRBD2 (5 bases). This CDR3 comprises 13 residues. Germline V gene sequence: CDR1 SGHTA, CDR2 FQGNSA. The germline V and J ends were trimmed by 4 bases and 9 bases, with 13 bases remaining between them.

The chain uses TRBV4-3 and TRBJ1-2, with 8 bases identical to TRBD1. Looked up from germline, CDR1 is LGHNA and CDR2 is YSLEER. Trimming at V came to 1 base and at J to 4 bases, leaving 8 bases not matched to a gene. The CDR3 runs to 16 residues. CDR3: CASSQGTGTEPYGYTF. CDR3 in DNA: TGCGCCAGCAGCCAAGGGACAGGGACCGAGCCCTATGGCTACACCTTC.

J is TRBJ1-1 and V is TRBV25-1, with 9 bases aligning to TRBD1. Trimming at V came to 3 bases and at J to 3 bases, leaving 5 bases not matched to a gene. This CDR3 has 15 amino acids. CDR1 MGHDK and CDR2 SYGVNS come from the germline V gene. CDR3 amino acids: CASSDPGQGDTEAFF. The CDR3 coding sequence is TGTGCCAGCAGTGACCCGGGACAGGGCGACACTGAAGCTTTCTTT.

The rearrangement links TRBV7-2 to TRBJ2-7, with a tentative D call TRBD1 (6 bases). The CDR3 loop spans 14 amino acids. Per germline, CDR1 SGHTA and CDR2 FQGNSA. With 3 bases removed from V and 7 bases from J, the gap between germline ends came to 16 bases. The CDR3: CASSFGTRTGEQYF. DNA for the CDR3: TGTGCCAGCAGCTTTGGGACACGGACCGGGGAGCAGTACTTC.

The V and J genes are TRBV7-3 and TRBJ2-7; 8 bases line up with TRBD2. Trimming cost V 5 bases and J 1 base; bases outside gene matches: 7. Germline V gene sequence: CDR1 SGHTA, CDR2 FQGTGA. The CDR3 is made up of 15 amino acids. The CDR3 sequence is CASSPGLAPSYEQYF. As DNA, the CDR3 is TGTGCCAGCAGCCCCGGACTAGCACCTTCCTACGAGCAGTACTTC.

The rearrangement links TRBV7-9 to TRBJ2-7; 8 positions match TRBD1. V lost 1 base and J lost 7; bases outside the gene matches: 3. The CDR3 length is 13 residues. Germline loops: CDR1 SEHNR, CDR2 FQNEAQ (reference sequence). CDR3 in DNA: TGTGCCAGCAGCTTAGTCAGGGGGCAAGAGCAGTACTTC. Translating gives CASSLVRGQEQYF.

V and J are TRBV19 and TRBJ2-3; D ambiguous. The V and J ends lost 4 bases and 1 base respectively, with 15 bases between them. CDR3 length: 16 residues. Per germline, CDR1 LNHDA and CDR2 SQIVND (reference sequence). CDR3: CASSTRPSSGTDTQYF. The CDR3 bases are TGTGCCAGTAGTACCCGGCCCTCGTCGGGCACAGATACGCAGTATTTT. Full variable domain (missing parts from reference TRBV19 and TRBJ2-3): DGGITQSPKYLFRKEGQNVTLSCEQNLNHDAMYWYRQDPGQGLRLIYYSQIVNDFQKGDIAEGYSVSREKKESFPLTVTSAQKNPTAFYLCASSTRPSSGTDTQYFGPGTRLTVL.

This clone was picked up one time. The chain combines TRBV9 with TRBJ1-2; 9 bases line up with TRBD1. The length of the CDR3 is 14 residues. Trimming at V came to 4 bases and at J to 4 bases, leaving 5 bases not matched to a gene. CDR1 and CDR2 from the germline V gene are SGDLS and YYNGEE. In DNA, the CDR3 is TGTGCCAGCAGCACACAGGGGGCTGGCTATGGCTACACCTTC. It yields the protein CASSTQGAGYGYTF.

V and J are TRBV18 and TRBJ2-7; 12 bases agree with TRBD2. With V trimmed by 3 bases and J by 4 bases, 4 bases remained unmatched. This CDR3 spans 15 amino acids. Germline CDR1 reads KGHSH; CDR2 reads LQKENI. The CDR3 DNA reads TGTGCCAGCTCACCGACTAGCGGGGGTGGGTACGAGCAGTACTTC. Its protein product is CASSPTSGGGYEQYF.

The chain employs TRBV9 and TRBJ1-6, with D possibly matching TRBD1 (6 bases). Germline CDR1 is SGDLS and CDR2 is YYNGEE. The CDR3 consists of 15 residues. V lost 3 bases to trimming and J lost 12 bases, with 19 bases between them. CDR3 sequence reads: CASSGQATRSGPLHF. The CDR3 nucleotides are TGTGCCAGCAGCGGACAGGCGACCAGGAGTGGACCCCTCCACTTT.

This chain connects TRBV19 to TRBJ1-2; D gene ambiguous. Germline V gene data show CDR1 as LNHDA and CDR2 as SQIVND (reference sequence). The CDR3 has 14 amino acids. The germline V and J ends were trimmed by 2 bases and 7 bases, with 14 bases remaining between them. The CDR3 DNA reads as TGTGCCAGTAGTATATCCCCCCAACGGCCTGGCTACACCTTC. Protein product: CASSISPQRPGYTF.

V and J are TRBV9 and TRBJ2-1, with D possibly being TRBD1 (7 bases). Germline V gives CDR1 SGDLS, CDR2 YYNGEE. The CDR3 loop spans 15 amino acids. The V and J ends lost 4 bases and 9 bases respectively, with 20 bases between them. CDR3 amino acids: CASSSGGPTRGEQFF. The DNA for the CDR3 is TGTGCCAGCAGCTCAGGGGGGCCGACCCGTGGTGAGCAGTTCTTC.

The chain carries TRBV29-1 and TRBJ1-2; D call uncertain. Trimming removed 7 bases at V and 3 bases at J, with 15 bases between. Per the germline V gene, CDR1 is SQVTM and CDR2 is ANQGSEA. This CDR3 comprises 13 residues. CDR3 sequence reads: CSAVATLDYGYTF. The DNA for the CDR3 is TGCAGCGCTGTCGCAACTTTGGACTATGGCTACACCTTC.

This clone is a singleton in its sample. The CDR3 spells CASSYSAGELFF. The DNA of the CDR3 is TGTGCCAGCAGTTACTCCGCCGGGGAGCTGTTTTTT. This sequence joins TRBV6-6 and TRBJ2-2; D is unresolved. CDR3 length equals 12 residues. V was trimmed by 0 bases and J by 6 bases, leaving 2 bases between them. CDR1 is MNHNY, CDR2 SVGAGI, per germline (reference sequence).